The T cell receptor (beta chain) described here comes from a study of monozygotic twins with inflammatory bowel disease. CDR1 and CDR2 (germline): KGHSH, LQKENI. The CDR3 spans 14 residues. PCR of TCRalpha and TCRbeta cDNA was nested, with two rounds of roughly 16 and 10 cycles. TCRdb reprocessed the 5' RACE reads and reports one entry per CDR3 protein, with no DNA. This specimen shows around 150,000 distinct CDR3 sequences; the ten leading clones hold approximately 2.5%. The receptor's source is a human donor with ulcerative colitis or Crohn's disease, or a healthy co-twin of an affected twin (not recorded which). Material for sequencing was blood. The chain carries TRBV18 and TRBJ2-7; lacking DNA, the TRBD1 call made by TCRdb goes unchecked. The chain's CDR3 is CASSPGTGNNEQYF. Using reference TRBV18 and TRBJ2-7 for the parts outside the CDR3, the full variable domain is NAGVMQNPRHLVRRRGQEARLRCSPMKGHSHVYWYRQLPEEGLKFMVYLQKENIIDESGMPKERFSAEFPKEGPSILRIQQVVRGDSAAYFCASSPGTGNNEQYFGPGTRLTVT.